This TCR beta chain was observed in a study of vaccination and CD4 T cells after COVID-19. Study context: Four females and six males made up the convalescents, with two Hispanic.

The Oncomine TCR Beta short-read assay sequenced DNA from cultured CD4+ T cells. Each CDR3 protein is one row after TCRdb ran MiXCR on the PCR reads. The sample includes approximately 14,000 distinct CDR3 sequences, nearly 75% of them seen just once. Details on this clonotype: The antigen is not known.

Germline V gene lookup returns CDR1 KGHDR and CDR2 SFDVKD. The CDR3 runs to 16 residues. V lost 4 bases to trimming and J lost 4 bases, with 18 bases between them. Treatment: roughly 11-day PBMC culture with coronavirus spike peptide pools or control peptides (ViraFEST assay). The study, taken as a whole, reports: Convalescent patients displayed a median around 86% of reactive clones emerging only post-vaccination.

The gene calls are TRBV24-1 and TRBJ1-2; D is uncertain. Sequences were obtained from CD4+ T cells from blood, cultured in vitro. The TCR sequence derives from a human donor who had recovered from COVID-19. The CDR3 loop reads CATSDPMTLDTYGYTF. The CDR3 DNA reads TGTGCCACCAGTGACCCCATGACATTAGACACCTATGGCTACACCTTC.